The clone carrying this TCR beta chain showed up just a few times. The data are from a study of T cells after yellow fever vaccination. J lost 2 bases, V lost 4 bases, and 6 bases had no gene match. CDR1 is SGHRS, CDR2 YFSETQ, per germline. The CDR3 consists of 14 residues. TCRdb reprocessed the 5' RACE reads with MiXCR, giving one entry per CDR3 protein. The sample contains approximately 330,000 distinct CDR3 sequences, approximately 13% of which appear only once. The J gene is TRBJ2-7, the V gene TRBV5-1, with 7 positions matching TRBD1. The input for sequencing was CD4+ T cells sorted from PBMCs, taken 15 days after the yellow fever booster vaccination. The clonotype originates from a man younger than 30 who received the YFV17D yellow fever vaccine. The chain's CDR3 is CASSQGQRPYEQYF. The CDR3 coding sequence is TGCGCCAGCAGCCAGGGACAGAGACCCTACGAGCAGTACTTC.